This T cell receptor beta chain was profiled in a study of post-analysis software for immune sequencing data. Study-level information: Courses of disease covered relapsing-remitting, secondary progressive and progressive-relapsing multiple sclerosis.

Whole-study findings and limits: Those with multiple sclerosis, the patient group, showed significantly lower normalized Chao1 diversity than controls.

This clonotype was detected many times. The antigen remains unidentified. Included in the TCR beta cDNA libraries were unique molecular identifiers. TCRdb independently ran MiXCR on the PCR reads; one entry per CDR3 protein. The sample has around 200,000 distinct CDR3 sequences, 25% to 30% seen once. This clonotype was obtained from a girl between 2 and 17 years old with multiple sclerosis. Sequenced material: blood.

The CDR3 here is CASSLAGGPNEQFF. The DNA of the CDR3 is TGTGCCAGCAGCCTCGCCGGGGGCCCCAATGAGCAGTTCTTC. The chain carries TRBV7-9 and TRBJ2-1; D may be TRBD1 or TRBD2 (6 bases each). The CDR3 runs to 14 residues. Germline CDR1 SEHNR, CDR2 FQNEAQ (reference sequence). V was pared by 5 bases and J by 6 bases, with 14 bases between.